This T cell receptor (beta chain) stems from a study of blood T cell repertoires in COVID-19. Study-wide background: Sites across the United States, Italy and Spain contributed samples from acute and convalescent COVID-19. In each case, the material was cDNA or gDNA derived from T cells, B-cell-depleted T cells, or PBMCs.

This CDR3 is 16 amino acids long. Losses at the gene ends were 3 bases for V and 6 bases for J; bases not matched to a gene: 10. Per the germline V gene, CDR1 is LNHDA and CDR2 is SQIVND (reference sequence). How the authors handled the data: Amplification of reference gene primers was used by the study to estimate nucleated cell counts. The method was immunoSEQ multiplex PCR; TCRdb's version includes in-frame clones alone and lacks a portion of them. Clonal size and the V and J genes are those of that table, whereas D and trimming came from the DNA. The top ten clones hold approximately 2.2% of a sample with over 250,000 clones, about nine tenths of them seen once.

The chain has TRBV19 and TRBJ2-3; 9 nucleotides match TRBD2. This sequence originates from a man in his fifties with acute or convalescent COVID-19. Material: peripheral blood. CDR3 residues: CASSITSGGLGDTQYF. The CDR3 nucleotides are TGTGCCAGTAGTATCACCAGCGGGGGGCTGGGGGATACGCAGTATTTT.